Each of the 13 T cell receptor beta chains below was sequenced from the same sample in a study of shared clonotypes between healthy human individuals. Assay: immunoSEQ multiplex PCR; the TCRdb copy retains only in-frame clones and omits some. The data hold over a million clones, with 95% to 97% observed a single time. Material: naive CD4+ T cells sorted from blood. The subset denotes: CD45RA+ positively selected. The receptors were gathered from a man aged 30-40 years in good health.

The chain couples TRBV14 to TRBJ2-7; tentatively, D is TRBD1 (6 bases). The germline gives CDR1 SGHDN, CDR2 FVKESK. V lost 3 bases to trimming and J lost 0 bases, with 9 bases between them. The CDR3 spans 14 residues. CDR3 loop: CASSQIQGSYEQYF. CDR3 in DNA: TGTGCCAGCAGCCAGATACAGGGCTCCTACGAGCAGTACTTC.

This rearrangement joins TRBV15 to TRBJ1-1; D not certain. V was shortened by 5 bases and J by 6 bases, with 10 bases between the two germline ends. The CDR3 has 12 residues. Looked up from germline, CDR1 is LNHNV and CDR2 is YYDKDF (reference sequence). The CDR3 nucleotides read TGTGCCACCAGCCTGAGGTTCGCTGAAGCTTTCTTT. Protein product: CATSLRFAEAFF.

The chain uses TRBV28 and TRBJ2-2; TRBD2 agrees at 13 bases. Germline CDR1 reads MDHEN; CDR2 reads SYDVKM. The CDR3 length is 18 residues. The ends lost 1 base at V and 8 bases at J; junction bases unmatched: 10. In DNA form, the CDR3 reads TGTGCCAGCAGTTTATTAGGCACTAGCGGGAGGGCCTTTGGGGAGCTGTTTTTT. This translates into CASSLLGTSGRAFGELFF.

The chain employs TRBV5-6 and TRBJ1-5; D is unresolved. Germline-derived CDR1 and CDR2 are SGHDT and YYEEEE. The CDR3 is 12 amino acids. Trimming stripped 4 bases from V and 5 bases from J, with 7 bases between. As DNA, the CDR3 is TGTGCCAGCAGCCGATTAGATCAGCCCCAGCATTTT. It is translated as CASSRLDQPQHF.

This clone has just one count. The chain joins TRBV13 to TRBJ1-5; D might be TRBD1 (6 bases). Trimming stripped 0 bases from V and 5 bases from J, with 11 bases between. The germline CDR1 and CDR2 sequences are PRHDT and FYEKMQ (reference sequence). This CDR3 is 15 amino acids long. The chain's CDR3 is CASSLGGQIYQPQHF. The CDR3 nucleotides read TGTGCCAGCAGCTTAGGTGGACAGATTTATCAGCCCCAGCATTTT.

The gene calls are TRBV4-1 and TRBJ2-5; TRBD1 matches 9 bases. The CDR3 is made up of 15 amino acids. Looked up from germline, CDR1 is MGHRA and CDR2 is YSYEKL. The V and J ends lost 2 bases and 5 bases, in that order; junction bases with no gene match: 6. This CDR3 reads CASSQPGQGGETQYF. The CDR3 DNA is TGCGCCAGCAGCCAACCGGGACAGGGTGGGGAGACCCAGTACTTC.

This clone was seen just once. J is TRBJ2-4 and V is TRBV25-1, with TRBD1 matching 8 bases. The CDR3 contains 14 residues. Per germline, CDR1 MGHDK and CDR2 SYGVNS. V lost 1 base to trimming and J lost 7 bases; unmatched junction nucleotides: 3. CDR3 nucleotides: TGTGCCAGCAGTGAATTCCAGGGGGCGAACATTCAGTACTTC. Protein sequence: CASSEFQGANIQYF. The variable domain in full, completed from reference TRBV25-1 and TRBJ2-4, reads EADIYQTPRYLVIGTGKKITLECSQTMGHDKMYWYQQDPGMELHLIHYSYGVNSTEKGDLSSESTVSRIRTEHFPLTLESARPSHTSQYLCASSEFQGANIQYFGAGTRLSVL.

The chain joins TRBV5-4 to TRBJ2-7, with 9 bases aligning to TRBD1. The CDR3 is 15 residues long. V shed 1 base and J 7 bases; nucleotides not matched to a gene: 9. CDR1 is SGHNT, CDR2 YYREEE, per germline (reference sequence). The CDR3 region is CASSLLGTGTGEQYF. In nucleotides, the CDR3 is TGTGCCAGCAGCTTGCTGGGGACAGGGACGGGAGAGCAGTACTTC.

The chain uses TRBV6-6 and TRBJ1-1; D ambiguous. Germline CDR1 is MNHNY and CDR2 is SVGAGI (reference sequence). The V end lost 0 bases, the J end lost 1 base, and 12 bases lay between the germline ends. This CDR3 contains 16 residues. The CDR3 protein is CASSYSGIYGNTEAFF. For the CDR3, the DNA is TGTGCCAGCAGTTACTCGGGTATCTACGGGAACACTGAAGCTTTCTTT.

V is TRBV27 and J is TRBJ1-4; D remains unclear. The ends were cut back, 1 base at V and 7 bases at J, with 10 bases in the middle. Germline V gene lookup returns CDR1 MNHEY and CDR2 SMNVEV (reference sequence). CDR3 size: 14 residues. Here the CDR3 DNA reads TGTGCCAGCAGTTTATTCGGGAGTGCTGAAAAACTGTTTTTT. Protein sequence: CASSLFGSAEKLFF.

The V gene is TRBV14, the J gene TRBJ1-5; perhaps TRBD1 as D (6 bases). Germline V gives CDR1 SGHDN, CDR2 FVKESK. The ends were cut back, 0 bases at V and 3 bases at J, with 15 bases in the middle. This CDR3 is 17 amino acids long. CDR3 sequence reads: CASSQDRGEGNNQPQHF. CDR3 sequence (DNA): TGTGCCAGCAGCCAAGATAGGGGGGAGGGCAACAATCAGCCCCAGCATTTT.

This rearrangement joins TRBV11-2 to TRBJ1-4, with D perhaps matching TRBD1 (6 bases). The V end was cut by 5 bases, the J end by 7 bases, with 17 bases between. The CDR3 covers 15 residues. Germline V gene lookup returns CDR1 SGHAT and CDR2 FQNNGV. CDR3 loop: CASSPRTGWFEKLFF. The DNA of the CDR3 is TGTGCCAGCAGCCCCAGAACAGGGTGGTTTGAAAAACTGTTTTTT.

CDR3 nucleotides: TGTGCCAGCAGTCTCCACGGCCCCTACGAGCAGTACTTC. Residues: CASSLHGPYEQYF. The chain is built from TRBV28 and TRBJ2-7; D not certain. The length of the CDR3 is 13 residues. CDR1 is MDHEN, CDR2 SYDVKM, per germline. The germline V and J ends were trimmed by 5 bases and 2 bases, with 10 bases remaining between them.